Below are 6 T cell receptor beta chains sequenced from a single sample in a study of T cells after yellow fever vaccination. MiXCR was run by TCRdb on the 5' RACE reads, yielding one entry per CDR3 protein. The repertoire holds hundreds of thousands of distinct CDR3 sequences, with 8.7% as singletons. Sequencing was performed on PBMCs, taken on the day of the first yellow fever vaccination. These receptors all stem from a man aged 18 to 29 who received the YFV17D yellow fever vaccine.

This clonotype was seen a handful of times. V gene TRBV4-1 combines with J gene TRBJ2-7, with TRBD1 identical over 7 bases. With 1 base clipped from V and 1 base from J, the junction kept 4 bases outside the gene matches. This CDR3 spans 15 amino acids. Germline lookup yields CDR1 MGHRA and CDR2 YSYEKL. CDR3 DNA: TGCGCCAGCAGCCAAGTTAGGGACAGTTCCTACGAGCAGTACTTC. Amino acid sequence: CASSQVRDSSYEQYF.

This clonotype was found a few times. CDR3 sequence reads: CASRGWGNNEQFF. The CDR3 DNA follows: TGCGCCAGCAGGGGGTGGGGAAACAATGAGCAGTTCTTC. The chain recombines TRBV4-1 with TRBJ2-1; no clear D gene. The CDR3 has 13 residues. The germline V gene encodes CDR1 MGHRA and CDR2 YSYEKL. V was clipped by 6 bases and J by 5 bases, with 11 bases between them.

In this sample, this clonotype turned up many times. The chain couples TRBV7-8 to TRBJ2-7; D gene uncertain. Deletions cut 1 base from V and 0 bases from J, with 4 bases between. The CDR3 spans 13 residues. Germline assignment: CDR1 SGHVS and CDR2 FQNEAQ. CDR3 sequence: CASSLVSSYEQYF. CDR3 nucleotide sequence: TGTGCCAGCAGCTTAGTCAGCTCCTACGAGCAGTACTTC.

In its sample, this clonotype was seen a few times. This sequence joins TRBV7-2 and TRBJ1-1; no firm D call. Germline V gene sequence: CDR1 SGHTA, CDR2 FQGNSA. The V gene lost 7 bases and the J gene lost 1 base, with 16 bases spanning the gap. The CDR3 is 15 residues long. The CDR3 nucleotides read TGTGCCAGCACTCGAAAGGCGCTTAGGAACACTGAAGCTTTCTTT. Translated: CASTRKALRNTEAFF.

The chain recombines TRBV18 with TRBJ2-1; the D is unclear. Germline-derived CDR1 and CDR2 are KGHSH and LQKENI. The length of the CDR3 is 14 residues. V lost 3 bases and J 7 bases, leaving 13 bases between the germline ends. CDR3 residues: CASSPSTTDNEQFF. CDR3 sequence (DNA): TGTGCCAGCTCACCTTCGACAACCGATAATGAGCAGTTCTTC.

J is TRBJ2-7 and V is TRBV20-1, with 13 bases fitting TRBD2. The CDR3 sequence is 16 residues long. CDR1 is DFQATT, CDR2 SNEGSKA, per germline (reference sequence). V lost 1 base to trimming and J lost 5 bases; unmatched junction nucleotides: 8. CDR3 amino acids: CSARARGTSGAHEQYF. DNA for the CDR3: TGCAGTGCTAGAGCCCGGGGGACTAGCGGGGCCCACGAGCAGTACTTC.